This is a list of T cell receptor beta chains from one sample in a study of T cells in Graves' hyperthyroidism and ophthalmopathy. In TCRdb, the multiplex PCR reads were re-called with MiXCR into one record per CDR3 protein. The repertoire holds around 760,000 distinct CDR3 sequences, with approximately 36% as singletons. Sequenced material: blood. Every receptor here comes from a woman aged 40 to 55 with Graves' hyperthyroidism. CDR3s include the opening cysteine and the closing phenylalanine or tryptophan. The D gene is left open where the match is weak. Clone size is stated in some rows and not others, as once, few, many or a class when expanded.

.,TRBV2,.,TRBJ2-7,TGTGCCAGCAGTTCCCCTCCAGTACTGACAGATTACGGGCAGTACTTC,CASSSPPVLTDYGQYF
.,TRBV7-9,few,TRBJ1-6,TGTGCCAGCAGCCCCAAGCAGGCCTCCTATAATTCACCCCTCCACTTT,CASSPKQASYNSPLHF
.,TRBV10-3,.,TRBJ2-7,TGTGCCATCAGGGAGGCGTTATCCTACGAGCAGTACTTC,CAIREALSYEQYF
.,TRBV7-2,few,TRBJ1-5,TGTGCCAGCAGCTATACCGCGGGACACAATCAGCCCCAGCATTTT,CASSYTAGHNQPQHF
.,TRBV4-3,.,TRBJ1-2,TGCGCCAGCAGCCAAGAAAGGACGGTTAACTATGGCTACACCTTC,CASSQERTVNYGYTF
TRBD1,TRBV28,few,TRBJ2-5,TGTGCCAGCACCCGCCAGGGGGCTGTGGAGACCCAGTACTTC,CASTRQGAVETQYF
.,TRBV12-3/TRBV12-4,few,TRBJ1-1,TGTGCCAGCAGTCCCCCGGACAGCACTGAAGCTTTCTTT,CASSPPDSTEAFF
.,TRBV7-2,few,TRBJ2-7,TGTGCCAGCAGCTTAGAATCGGGTGGCTCCGCCTACGAGCAGTACTTC,CASSLESGGSAYEQYF
.,TRBV2,many,TRBJ2-7,TGTGCCAGCAGTTCCCCTCCAGTACTGACAGATTACGAGCAGTACTTC,CASSSPPVLTDYEQYF
.,TRBV6-1,once,TRBJ1-6,TGTGCCAGCGATCGAACAAATTCACCCCTCCACTTT,CASDRTNSPLHF
TRBD1,TRBV5-5,many,TRBJ1-5,TGTGCCAGCAGTCAAAACAGGGGAGGGCAGCCCCAGCATTTT,CASSQNRGGQPQHF
TRBD1,TRBV7-9,many,TRBJ1-2,TGTGCCAGCACCTCTCTGGGGACAGGGGATTATGGCTACACCTTC,CASTSLGTGDYGYTF
.,TRBV14,.,TRBJ1-1,TGTGCCAGCAGCCAAAGATACGCGGGGGCTACTGAAGCTTTCTTT,CASSQRYAGATEAFF
.,TRBV14,few,TRBJ1-2,TGTGCCAGCAGCCAAGTTGACAGCAACTATGGCTACACCTTC,CASSQVDSNYGYTF
TRBD2,TRBV5-1,.,TRBJ2-7,TGCGCCAGCAGCTTGTCGCTGGGAGGGAGCTCCTACGAGCAGTACTTC,CASSLSLGGSSYEQYF
TRBD1,TRBV10-3,.,TRBJ1-1,TGTGCCAGCAGACAAACAGACAGGGATTGGACTGAAGCTTTCTTT,CASRQTDRDWTEAFF
.,TRBV15,many,TRBJ1-1,TGTGCCACCAGCAGGCCTCGTGGGACTGAAGCTTTCTTT,CATSRPRGTEAFF
.,TRBV7-9,.,TRBJ2-7,TGTGCCAGCAGCCAAGGGACCGGCCCAGGCGAGCAGTACTTC,CASSQGTGPGEQYF
.,TRBV4-1,few,TRBJ1-1,TGCGCCAGCAGCCAGTCTTGGGTTTGGACTGAAGCTTTCTTT,CASSQSWVWTEAFF
.,TRBV25-1,many,TRBJ2-2,TGTGCCAGCAGGAGTGGGGGGACGGCGAACACCGGGGAGCTGTTTTTT,CASRSGGTANTGELFF
.,TRBV19,few,TRBJ1-4,TGTGCCAGTATGGGAACAGGGAATGAAAAACTGTTTTTT,CASMGTGNEKLFF
.,TRBV11-2,.,TRBJ2-7,TGTGCCAGCAGCCGGGAAACGAGGGGAACCTACGAGCAGTACTTC,CASSRETRGTYEQYF
.,TRBV2,many,TRBJ1-2,TGTGCCAGTGCCCGAGAGGGGAACTATGGCTACACCTTC,CASAREGNYGYTF
.,TRBV5-1,.,TRBJ2-6,TGCGCCAGCAGCTTGGGATTCGGGGCTGGGGCCAACGTCCTGACTTTC,CASSLGFGAGANVLTF
TRBD1,TRBV5-1,few,TRBJ2-2,TGTGCCAGCAGCTTGCAGGGGGCGTACACCGGGGAGCTGTTTTTT,CASSLQGAYTGELFF
TRBD1,TRBV12-3/TRBV12-4,few,TRBJ1-4,TGTGCCAGCAGTTCGCGCCAGGGGGTTAACGAAAAACTGTTTTTT,CASSSRQGVNEKLFF
.,TRBV10-2,.,TRBJ2-3,TGCGCCAGCAGGGCCAGGGCCACAGATACGCAGTATTTT,CASRARATDTQYF
.,TRBV15,.,TRBJ1-4,TGTGCCACCAGCAGATCCCCGGCGTCTGAAAAACTGTTTTTT,CATSRSPASEKLFF
.,TRBV11-2,.,TRBJ1-5,TGTGCCAGCAGCTTAACAGGGATGCAGCCCCAGCATTTT,CASSLTGMQPQHF
.,TRBV15,many,TRBJ1-2,TGTGCCACCAGCAGAGACAGGACGGATGGCTACACCTTC,CATSRDRTDGYTF
TRBD2,TRBV20-1,.,TRBJ2-2,TGCAGTGCTATGGGACTAGCGGGGGGGCGGCTCTCCGGGGAGCTGTTTTTT,CSAMGLAGGRLSGELFF
TRBD1,TRBV4-1,few,TRBJ1-5,TGCGCCAGCAGCCAGGGAAGGACAGGGGGTCAGCCCCAGCATTTT,CASSQGRTGGQPQHF
TRBD2,TRBV20-1,.,TRBJ2-5,TGCAGTGCTAAGGGACTAGCGGGGGGGGTTATAGAGACCCAGTACTTC,CSAKGLAGGVIETQYF
TRBD2,TRBV7-6,.,TRBJ2-2,TGTGCCAGGAGCTCCACTCCTTTACTAGCGGGGCTATTCACCGGGGAGCTGTTTTTT,CARSSTPLLAGLFTGELFF
TRBD1,TRBV2,.,TRBJ1-6,TGTGCCAGCAGAACGGACAGGGAGTATTCACCCCTCCACTTT,CASRTDREYSPLHF
.,TRBV12-3/TRBV12-4,.,TRBJ1-3,TGTGCCAGCAGTTTAGGCAGGCCAAACTCTGGAAACACCATATATTTT,CASSLGRPNSGNTIYF
.,TRBV30,few,TRBJ1-3,TGTGCCTGGAGTGCAGGGGATGGAAACACCATATATTTT,CAWSAGDGNTIYF
.,TRBV7-9,many,TRBJ2-7,TGTGCCAGCAGCTTCCTAGGGGGCTACGAGCAGTACTTC,CASSFLGGYEQYF
.,TRBV9,many,TRBJ1-2,TGTGCCAGCAGCGTAGATGGGGGGAACTATGGCTACACCTTC,CASSVDGGNYGYTF
TRBD1,TRBV19,many,TRBJ2-7,TGTGCCAGTAGTAAGGACAGGATTCCTTACGAGCAGTACTTC,CASSKDRIPYEQYF
.,TRBV7-2,many,TRBJ2-7,TGTGCCAGCAGCTTGGGTTTAGGCGAGCAGTACTTC,CASSLGLGEQYF
.,TRBV5-1,many,TRBJ1-1,TGCGCCAGCAGGGCATCTCTGGGGAACACTGAAGCTTTCTTT,CASRASLGNTEAFF
.,TRBV20-1,.,TRBJ2-2,TGCAGTGCGCGCACTCCGGGTGGCACCGGGGAGCTGTTTTTT,CSARTPGGTGELFF
.,TRBV20-1,.,TRBJ2-2,TGCAGTGCTAGAGATTTGGTTCTAGCAAACACCGGGGAGCTGTTTTTT,CSARDLVLANTGELFF
TRBD2,TRBV7-9,.,TRBJ2-5,TGTGCCAGCAGCTTATCGAGCGGGGGGGCGTTTGAGACCCAGTACTTC,CASSLSSGGAFETQYF
.,TRBV5-1,many,TRBJ1-1,TGCGCCAGCAGCTTGTCCGGGACTACTGAAGCTTTCTTT,CASSLSGTTEAFF
.,TRBV7-2,.,TRBJ2-5,TGTGCCAGCAGCCAAGATGGGGCGGAACAAAAGACCCAGTACTTC,CASSQDGAEQKTQYF
.,TRBV11-2,few,TRBJ1-2,TGTGCCAGCAGCTTCCACAGCACTCCTAACTATGGCTACACCTTC,CASSFHSTPNYGYTF
.,TRBV4-3,.,TRBJ1-1,TGCGCCAGCAGCCAAGAAAGTATAGCGAACACTGAAGCTTTCTTT,CASSQESIANTEAFF
TRBD2,TRBV29-1,.,TRBJ2-7,TGCAGCGTTGAAGAATGGGGGAGGGCCGATGAGCAGTACTTC,CSVEEWGRADEQYF
.,TRBV7-2,few,TRBJ2-7,TGTGCCAGCAGCCTCACCCCGGGACCTCTCCATTCCTACGAGCAGTACTTC,CASSLTPGPLHSYEQYF
TRBD1,TRBV7-9,.,TRBJ2-7,TGTGCCAGCAGCTATCGTCCCGGGACAGGGCTTGAGCAGTACTTC,CASSYRPGTGLEQYF
.,TRBV7-9,.,TRBJ1-1,TGTGCCAGCAGCTTACTGGTCGGTGGCGGGGGGAGGACTGAAGCTTTCTTT,CASSLLVGGGGRTEAFF
.,TRBV12-3/TRBV12-4,.,TRBJ1-1,TGTGCCAGCAGTCCCGGGATACGGGACACTGAAGCTTTCTTT,CASSPGIRDTEAFF
.,TRBV10-3,many,TRBJ1-1,TGTGCCATCAGTGAGATCGGGGAAAAGACTGAAGCTTTCTTT,CAISEIGEKTEAFF
.,TRBV14,.,TRBJ2-3,TGTGCCAGCAGCCGGCGAGATACGCAGTATTTT,CASSRRDTQYF
.,TRBV11-2,.,TRBJ2-2,TGTGCCAGCAGCTTAAATTTCCTAGAGAACACCGGGGAGCTGTTTTTT,CASSLNFLENTGELFF
TRBD1,TRBV19,few,TRBJ2-7,TGTGCCAGTAGTAAATTTCCGACAGGGGGCGAGCAGTACTTC,CASSKFPTGGEQYF
.,TRBV2,.,TRBJ1-2,TGTGCCAGCGTTAATGAACGACAGACCTATGGCTGCACCTTC,CASVNERQTYGCTF